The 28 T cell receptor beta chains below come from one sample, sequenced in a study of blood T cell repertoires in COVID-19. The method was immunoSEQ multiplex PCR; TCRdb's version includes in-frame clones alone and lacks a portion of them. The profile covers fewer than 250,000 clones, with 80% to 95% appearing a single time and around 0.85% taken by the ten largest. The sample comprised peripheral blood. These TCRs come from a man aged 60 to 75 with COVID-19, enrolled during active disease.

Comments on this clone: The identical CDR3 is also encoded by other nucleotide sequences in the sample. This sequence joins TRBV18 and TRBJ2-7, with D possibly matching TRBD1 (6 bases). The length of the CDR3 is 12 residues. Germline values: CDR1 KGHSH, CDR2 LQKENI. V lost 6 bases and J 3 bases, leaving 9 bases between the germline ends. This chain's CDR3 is CASSPDSYEQYF. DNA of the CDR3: TGTGCCAGCTCGCCGGACAGCTACGAGCAGTACTTC.

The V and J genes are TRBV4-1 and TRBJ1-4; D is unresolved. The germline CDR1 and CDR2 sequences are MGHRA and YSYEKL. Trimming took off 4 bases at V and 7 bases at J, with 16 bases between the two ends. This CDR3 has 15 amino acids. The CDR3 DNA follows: TGCGCCAGCAGCCTGTTCGGGGTAGGGAGTGAAAAACTGTTTTTT. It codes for CASSLFGVGSEKLFF.

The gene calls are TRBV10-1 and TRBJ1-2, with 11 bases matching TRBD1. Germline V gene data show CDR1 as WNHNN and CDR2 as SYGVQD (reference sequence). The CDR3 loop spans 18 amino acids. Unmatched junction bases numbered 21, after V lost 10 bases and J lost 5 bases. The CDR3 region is CATYSNPGQGVAGYGYTF. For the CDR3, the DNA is TGCGCCACCTATAGTAATCCGGGACAGGGGGTCGCGGGGTATGGCTACACCTTC.

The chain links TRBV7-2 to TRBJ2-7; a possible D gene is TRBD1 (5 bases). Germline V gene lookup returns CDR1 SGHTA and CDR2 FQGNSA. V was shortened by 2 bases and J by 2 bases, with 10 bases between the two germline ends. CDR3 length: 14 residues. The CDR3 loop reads CASSLHGQTYEQYF. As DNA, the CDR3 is TGTGCCAGCAGCTTACACGGACAAACCTACGAGCAGTACTTC.

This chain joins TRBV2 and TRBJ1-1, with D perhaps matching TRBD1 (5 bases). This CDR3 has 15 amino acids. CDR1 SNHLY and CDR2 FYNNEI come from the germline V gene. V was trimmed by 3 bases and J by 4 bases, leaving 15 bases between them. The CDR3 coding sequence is TGTGCCAGCAGTGACAGGGTCCCTTGGGGCACTGAAGCTTTCTTT. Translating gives CASSDRVPWGTEAFF.

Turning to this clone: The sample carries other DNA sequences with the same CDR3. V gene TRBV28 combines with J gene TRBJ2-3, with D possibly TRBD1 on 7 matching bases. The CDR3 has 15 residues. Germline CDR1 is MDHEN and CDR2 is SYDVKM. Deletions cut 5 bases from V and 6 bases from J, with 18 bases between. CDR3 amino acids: CASSPRGQGVDTQYF. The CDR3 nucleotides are TGTGCCAGCAGTCCCCGGGGGCAGGGGGTGGATACGCAGTATTTT. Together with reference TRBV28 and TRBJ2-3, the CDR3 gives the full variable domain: DVKVTQSSRYLVKRTGEKVFLECVQDMDHENMFWYRQDPGLGLRLIYFSYDVKMKEKGDIPEGYSVSREKKERFSLILESASTNQTSMYLCASSPRGQGVDTQYFGPGTRLTVL.

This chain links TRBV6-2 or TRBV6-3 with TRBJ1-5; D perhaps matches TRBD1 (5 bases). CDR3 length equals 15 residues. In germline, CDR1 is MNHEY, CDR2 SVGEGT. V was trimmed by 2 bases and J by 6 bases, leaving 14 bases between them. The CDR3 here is CASSYRQGGTQPQHF. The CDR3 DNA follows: TGTGCCAGCAGTTACAGGCAGGGAGGTACTCAGCCCCAGCATTTT.

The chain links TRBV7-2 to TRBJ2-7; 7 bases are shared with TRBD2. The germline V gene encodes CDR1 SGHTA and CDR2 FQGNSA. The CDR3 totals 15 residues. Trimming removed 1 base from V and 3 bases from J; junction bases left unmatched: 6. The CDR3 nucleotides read TGTGCCAGCAGCTTAGGACTAGCTAGGAGCTACGAGCAGTACTTC. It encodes CASSLGLARSYEQYF.

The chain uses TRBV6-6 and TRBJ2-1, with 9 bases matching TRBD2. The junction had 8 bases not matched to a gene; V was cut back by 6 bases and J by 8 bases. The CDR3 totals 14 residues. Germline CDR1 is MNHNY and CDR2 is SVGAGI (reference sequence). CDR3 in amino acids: CASSVSSGIYEQFF. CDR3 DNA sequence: TGTGCCAGCAGCGTATCTAGCGGGATCTATGAGCAGTTCTTC.

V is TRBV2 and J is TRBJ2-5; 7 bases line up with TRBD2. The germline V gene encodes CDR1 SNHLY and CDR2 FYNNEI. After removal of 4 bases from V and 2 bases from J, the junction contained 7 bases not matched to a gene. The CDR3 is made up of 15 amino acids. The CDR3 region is CASSGGGTAQETQYF. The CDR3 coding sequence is TGTGCCAGCAGTGGGGGGGGTACAGCACAAGAGACCCAGTACTTC.

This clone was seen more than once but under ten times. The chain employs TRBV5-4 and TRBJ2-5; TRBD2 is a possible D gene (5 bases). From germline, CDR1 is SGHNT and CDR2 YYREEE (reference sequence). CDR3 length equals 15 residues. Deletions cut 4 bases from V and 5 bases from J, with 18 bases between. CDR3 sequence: CASSPTGSVMETQYF. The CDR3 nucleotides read TGTGCCAGCAGCCCCACGGGATCCGTTATGGAGACCCAGTACTTC.

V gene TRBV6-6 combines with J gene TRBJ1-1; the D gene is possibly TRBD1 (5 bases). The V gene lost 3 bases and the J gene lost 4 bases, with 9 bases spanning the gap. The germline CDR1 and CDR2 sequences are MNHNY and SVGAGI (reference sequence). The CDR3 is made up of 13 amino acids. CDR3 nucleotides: TGTGCCAGCAGTTATGGGAGGGGCACTGAAGCTTTCTTT. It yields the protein CASSYGRGTEAFF.

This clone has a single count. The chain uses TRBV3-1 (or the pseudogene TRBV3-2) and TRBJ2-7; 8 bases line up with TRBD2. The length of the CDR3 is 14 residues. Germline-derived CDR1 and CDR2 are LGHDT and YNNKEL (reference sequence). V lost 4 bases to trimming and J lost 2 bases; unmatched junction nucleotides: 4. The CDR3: CASSRRGGTYEQYF. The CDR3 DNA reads TGTGCCAGCAGCCGTCGCGGGGGGACCTACGAGCAGTACTTC.

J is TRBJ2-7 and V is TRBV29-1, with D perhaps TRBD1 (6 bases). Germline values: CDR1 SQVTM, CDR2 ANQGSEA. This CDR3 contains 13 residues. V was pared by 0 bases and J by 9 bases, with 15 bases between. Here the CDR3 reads CSVEDRGTRRQYF. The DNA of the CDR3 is TGCAGCGTTGAAGACAGGGGAACAAGGAGGCAGTACTTC.

CDR3 in amino acids: CASSDRDNMRNTQYF. Written as DNA, the CDR3 is TGTGCCAGCAGCGACCGGGACAATATGAGGAATACGCAGTATTTT. V and J are TRBV9 and TRBJ2-3; a possible D gene is TRBD1 (6 bases). The V gene's germline CDR1 is SGDLS and CDR2 YYNGEE. CDR3 length equals 15 residues. V was clipped by 3 bases and J by 7 bases, with 18 bases between them.

The chain's CDR3 is CASSLVGSNYGYTF. The CDR3 nucleotides read TGTGCCAGCAGCTTAGTGGGCAGTAACTATGGCTACACCTTC. This chain connects TRBV7-3 to TRBJ1-2, with D unclear. Germline-derived CDR1 and CDR2 are SGHTA and FQGTGA. CDR3 length: 14 amino acids. Trimming pared 2 bases from V and 1 base from J, leaving 8 bases between.

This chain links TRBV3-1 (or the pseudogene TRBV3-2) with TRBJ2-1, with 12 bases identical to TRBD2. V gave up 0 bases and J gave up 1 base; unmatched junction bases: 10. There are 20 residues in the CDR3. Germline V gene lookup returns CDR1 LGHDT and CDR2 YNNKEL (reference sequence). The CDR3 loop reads CASSQDKGLAGSLSYNEQFF. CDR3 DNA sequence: TGTGCCAGCAGCCAAGATAAAGGACTAGCGGGATCGTTGTCCTACAATGAGCAGTTCTTC.

CDR3 in amino acids: CASRETSVEQFF. CDR3 sequence (DNA): TGTGCCAGCAGGGAAACTAGTGTCGAGCAGTTCTTC. V is TRBV2 and J is TRBJ2-1; a possible D gene is TRBD2 (5 bases). V was trimmed by 6 bases and J by 10 bases, leaving 13 bases between them. This CDR3 is built from 12 residues. Looked up from germline, CDR1 is SNHLY and CDR2 is FYNNEI.

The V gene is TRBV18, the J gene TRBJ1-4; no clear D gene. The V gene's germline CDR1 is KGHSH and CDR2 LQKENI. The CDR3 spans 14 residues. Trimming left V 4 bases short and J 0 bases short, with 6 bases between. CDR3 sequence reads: CASSRDSTNEKLFF. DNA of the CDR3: TGTGCCAGCTCACGAGACTCAACTAATGAAAAACTGTTTTTT. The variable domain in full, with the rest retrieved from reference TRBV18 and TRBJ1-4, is NAGVMQNPRHLVRRRGQEARLRCSPMKGHSHVYWYRQLPEEGLKFMVYLQKENIIDESGMPKERFSAEFPKEGPSILRIQQVVRGDSAAYFCASSRDSTNEKLFFGSGTQLSVL.

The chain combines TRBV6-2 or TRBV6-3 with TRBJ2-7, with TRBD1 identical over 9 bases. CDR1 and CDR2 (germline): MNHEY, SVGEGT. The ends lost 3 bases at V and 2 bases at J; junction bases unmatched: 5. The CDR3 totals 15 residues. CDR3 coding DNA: TGTGCCAGCAGTTATACCGGGACAGGGACCTACGAGCAGTACTTC. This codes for CASSYTGTGTYEQYF.

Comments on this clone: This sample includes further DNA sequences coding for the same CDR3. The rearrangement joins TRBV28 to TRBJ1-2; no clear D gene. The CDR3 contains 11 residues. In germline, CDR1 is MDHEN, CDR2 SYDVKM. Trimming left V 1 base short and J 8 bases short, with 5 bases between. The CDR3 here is CASSLFYGYTF. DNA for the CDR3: TGTGCCAGCAGTTTATTCTACGGCTACACCTTC.

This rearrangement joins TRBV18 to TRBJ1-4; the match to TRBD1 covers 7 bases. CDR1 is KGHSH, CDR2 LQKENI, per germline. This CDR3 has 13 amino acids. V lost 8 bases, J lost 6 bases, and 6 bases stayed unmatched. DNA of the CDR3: TGTGCCAGCACCGAGGGACAGCATGAAAAACTGTTTTTT. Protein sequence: CASTEGQHEKLFF.

Here the CDR3 reads CASSERTSLTYNEQFF. The CDR3 bases are TGTGCCAGCAGTGAGAGGACTAGCCTTACCTACAATGAGCAGTTCTTC. The chain combines TRBV6-1 with TRBJ2-1; 8 bases are shared with TRBD2. The CDR3 sequence is 16 residues long. After removal of 3 bases from V and 2 bases from J, the junction contained 6 bases not matched to a gene. The germline gives CDR1 MNHNS, CDR2 SASEGT.

DNA of the CDR3: TGTGCCAGCAGTGTGGACAGGGGAGGGGAGCAGTACTTC. It yields the protein CASSVDRGGEQYF. V and J are TRBV2 and TRBJ2-7; 9 positions match TRBD1. The CDR3 length is 13 residues. Germline V CDR1 and CDR2: SNHLY, FYNNEI. Trimming at V came to 4 bases and at J to 7 bases, leaving 5 bases not matched to a gene.

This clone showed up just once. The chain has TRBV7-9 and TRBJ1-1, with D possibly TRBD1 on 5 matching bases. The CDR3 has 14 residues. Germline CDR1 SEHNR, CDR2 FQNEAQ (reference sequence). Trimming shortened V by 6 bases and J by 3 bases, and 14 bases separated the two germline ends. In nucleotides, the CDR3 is TGTGCCAGCAGTTGGGGCCGGGCGGACACTGAAGCTTTCTTT. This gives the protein CASSWGRADTEAFF.

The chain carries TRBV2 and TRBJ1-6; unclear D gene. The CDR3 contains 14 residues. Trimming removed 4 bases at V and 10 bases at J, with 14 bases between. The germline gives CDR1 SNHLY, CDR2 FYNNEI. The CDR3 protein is CASSVVSQTSPLHF. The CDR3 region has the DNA TGTGCCAGCAGTGTCGTCAGTCAGACATCACCCCTCCACTTT. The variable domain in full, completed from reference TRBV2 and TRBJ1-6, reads EPEVTQTPSHQVTQMGQEVILRCVPISNHLYFYWYRQILGQKVEFLVSFYNNEISEKSEIFDDQFSVERPDGSNFTLKIRSTKLEDSAMYFCASSVVSQTSPLHFGNGTRLTVT.

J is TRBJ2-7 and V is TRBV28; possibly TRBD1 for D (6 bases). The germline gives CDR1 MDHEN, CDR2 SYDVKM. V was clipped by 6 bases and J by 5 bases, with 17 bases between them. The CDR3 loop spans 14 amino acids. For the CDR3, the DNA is TGTGCCAGCAGCCCGGGGCAGGGGACCAACGAGCAGTACTTC. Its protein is CASSPGQGTNEQYF.

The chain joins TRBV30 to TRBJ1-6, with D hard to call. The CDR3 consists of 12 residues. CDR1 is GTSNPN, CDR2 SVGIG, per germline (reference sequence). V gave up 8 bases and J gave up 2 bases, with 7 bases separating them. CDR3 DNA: TGTGCCCGAGGTGCCTATAATTCACCCCTCCACTTT. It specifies CARGAYNSPLHF.